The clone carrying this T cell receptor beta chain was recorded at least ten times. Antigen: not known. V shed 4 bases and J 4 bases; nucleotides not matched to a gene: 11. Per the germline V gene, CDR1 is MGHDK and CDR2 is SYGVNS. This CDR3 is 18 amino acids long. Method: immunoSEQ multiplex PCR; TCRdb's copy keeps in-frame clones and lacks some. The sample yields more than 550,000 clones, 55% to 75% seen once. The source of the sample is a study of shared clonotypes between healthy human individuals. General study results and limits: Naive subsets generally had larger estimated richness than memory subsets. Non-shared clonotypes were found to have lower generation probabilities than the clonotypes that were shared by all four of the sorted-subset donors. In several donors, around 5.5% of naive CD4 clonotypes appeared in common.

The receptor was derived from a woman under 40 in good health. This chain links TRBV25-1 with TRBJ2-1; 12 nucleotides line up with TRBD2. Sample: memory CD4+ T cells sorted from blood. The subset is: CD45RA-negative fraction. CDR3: CASSAERLAGVKYNEQFF. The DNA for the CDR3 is TGTGCCAGCAGTGCAGAGAGACTAGCGGGAGTAAAGTACAATGAGCAGTTCTTC.